Detailed here is one TCR beta chain. The source of the sample is a study of blood T cells in healthy people across ages. With a J-beta primer mix and a sample-barcoded 5' primer, a second PCR ran about 7 to 11 cycles. TCRdb used MiXCR to reprocess the 5' RACE reads, holding one entry per CDR3 protein. The profile shows roughly 800,000 distinct CDR3 sequences, 58% of them singletons. The V end lost 6 bases, the J end lost 0 bases, and 7 bases lay between the germline ends. The CDR3 extends over 13 amino acids. Germline values: CDR1 SGHTA, CDR2 FQGNSA. Every participating donor contributed 7.5 to 10 milliliters of peripheral blood through a draw.

This clonotype originated in a man aged 30 to 39 in good health. The sample was blood. J is TRBJ2-3 and V is TRBV7-2; D call uncertain. Here the CDR3 DNA reads TGTGCCAGCAGGTCGGCTAGCACAGATACGCAGTATTTT. Its translation: CASRSASTDTQYF.